Listed here is a single TCR beta chain. This entry belongs to a study of control samples from healthy donors and cancer patients. The protocol was immunoSEQ multiplex PCR, while the TCRdb copy is restricted to in-frame clones and leaves out a portion. This table holds roughly 25,000 clones, roughly 93% found once. Specimen: PBMCs. The TCR comes from a man aged 45 to 65 with lung cancer.

The CDR3 nucleotides are TGTGCCAGCAGCTCCACCAGGGATGACGAGCAGTACTTC. This gives the protein CASSSTRDDEQYF. The gene calls are TRBV7-3 and TRBJ2-7, with a weak D call TRBD1 (5 bases). This CDR3 has 13 residues. Germline assignment: CDR1 SGHTA and CDR2 FQGTGA. V lost 4 bases and J lost 5, with 12 bases in between.